This passage covers 25 T cell receptor beta chains from one sample sequenced in a study of control samples from healthy donors and cancer patients (dated by TCRdb to about 2020). Libraries were prepared through the immunoSEQ multiplex PCR assay. The immuneACCESS repertoire file appears here via TCRdb, limited to in-frame rearrangements. These files lack a portion of the clones; in checked studies, under half of the deficit traces to unresolved V genes, and the cause of the others is not known. This sample comprises 75,000 to 100,000 clones, around 86% of them detected only once. Roughly 1.3% of the sample belongs to the ten largest clones. The sequenced sample was blood. Receptors were obtained from a woman between 50 and 59 years old in good health.

The chain joins TRBV5-6 to TRBJ1-6; D gene ambiguous. The CDR3 is 15 amino acids. Per germline, CDR1 SGHDT and CDR2 YYEEEE. The V end was cut by 4 bases, the J end by 7 bases, with 15 bases between. The CDR3: CASSLLERKNSPLHF. The CDR3 DNA follows: TGTGCCAGCAGCCTTTTGGAACGGAAAAATTCACCCCTCCACTTT.

The chain employs TRBV28 and TRBJ1-2; 7 nucleotides align to TRBD1. Germline trimming cut 7 bases from V and 2 bases from J; bases unmatched to any gene: 7. The CDR3 has 14 amino acids. CDR1 is MDHEN and CDR2 is SYDVKM in the germline V gene. CDR3 loop: CASTGTDVNYGYTF. CDR3 nucleotide sequence: TGTGCCAGCACCGGGACAGATGTGAACTATGGCTACACCTTC.

This clone appeared many times. The chain links TRBV6-5 to TRBJ1-4; 7 bases line up with TRBD1. V gave up 6 bases and J gave up 7 bases; unmatched junction bases: 11. This CDR3 region has 15 residues. Germline CDR1 MNHEY, CDR2 SVGAGI. This CDR3 reads CASRARDSRSEKLFF. The CDR3 DNA reads TGTGCCAGCAGGGCTCGGGACAGCCGGAGTGAAAAACTGTTTTTT.

This clone was seen just once. The chain has TRBV7-3 and TRBJ2-7; TRBD2 is a possible D gene (5 bases). The CDR3 contains 16 residues. V was shortened by 5 bases and J by 7 bases, with 24 bases between the two germline ends. Per the germline V gene, CDR1 is SGHTA and CDR2 is FQGTGA. The chain's CDR3 is CASSPAGGEGLYEQYF. Written as DNA, the CDR3 is TGTGCCAGCAGCCCGGCGGGTGGCGAGGGTCTCTATGAGCAGTACTTC. Using reference TRBV7-3 and TRBJ2-7 for the parts outside the CDR3, the full variable domain is GAGVSQTPSNKVTEKGKYVELRCDPISGHTALYWYRQSLGQGPEFLIYFQGTGAADDSGLPNDRFFAVRPEGSVSTLKIQRTERGDSAVYLCASSPAGGEGLYEQYFGPGTRLTVT.

The chain links TRBV6-6 to TRBJ2-6; tentative D call: TRBD1 (6 bases). Deletions cut 3 bases from V and 2 bases from J, with 8 bases between. The CDR3 loop spans 15 amino acids. From germline, CDR1 is MNHNY and CDR2 SVGAGI (reference sequence). CDR3 nucleotides: TGTGCCAGCAGTTATTACAGGGCTGGGGCCAACGTCCTGACTTTC. Translation: CASSYYRAGANVLTF.

The chain uses TRBV11-3 and TRBJ2-3, with 13 bases matching TRBD2. V lost 2 bases, J lost 6 bases, and 2 bases stayed unmatched. Germline CDR1 SGHNT, CDR2 YENEEA. The CDR3 contains 15 residues. DNA of the CDR3: TGTGCCAGCAGCTTACGACTAGCGGGAGGCGATACGCAGTATTTT. Translation gives CASSLRLAGGDTQYF.

The chain couples TRBV28 to TRBJ1-3; no clear D gene. The CDR3 has 13 amino acids. Trimming took off 5 bases at V and 7 bases at J, with 12 bases between the two ends. Germline V gene sequence: CDR1 MDHEN, CDR2 SYDVKM. The DNA for the CDR3 is TGTGCCAGCAGTCTCTTGCCGCCCAACACCATATATTTT. Translation: CASSLLPPNTIYF.

This clone was observed a few times. This CDR3 reads CASSEGGNTGELFF. Here the CDR3 DNA reads TGCGCCAGCAGTGAGGGGGGGAACACCGGGGAGCTGTTTTTT. The chain is built from TRBV10-2 and TRBJ2-2, with D tentatively TRBD1 or TRBD2 (5 bases each). In germline, CDR1 is WSHSY, CDR2 SAAADI. The V and J ends lost 2 bases and 1 base respectively, with 5 bases between them. CDR3 size: 14 residues.

The gene calls are TRBV19 and TRBJ1-1; 9 bases fit TRBD1. With V trimmed by 7 bases and J by 1 base, 4 bases remained unmatched. The CDR3 is made up of 14 amino acids. Germline lookup yields CDR1 LNHDA and CDR2 SQIVND (reference sequence). CDR3 DNA sequence: TGTGCCAGTACCTGGGGACAGGGGAACACTGAAGCTTTCTTT. The encoded protein is CASTWGQGNTEAFF.

This chain links TRBV10-3 with TRBJ2-5; 11 bases are shared with TRBD2. Trimming took 10 bases from V and 5 from J; bases not matched to a gene: 9. In germline, CDR1 is ENHRY, CDR2 SYGVKD. The CDR3 loop spans 14 amino acids. CDR3 sequence reads: CATRVGTSGETQYF. DNA of the CDR3: TGTGCCACTAGGGTTGGGACTAGCGGTGAGACCCAGTACTTC.

The chain joins TRBV23-1 to TRBJ1-2; D is undetermined. TRBV23-1 carries the ORF label, with uncertain function. The CDR3 runs to 8 residues. With 8 bases removed from V and 12 bases from J, the gap between germline ends came to 7 bases. The CDR3 is CASPPHTF. The CDR3 DNA sequence: TGCGCCAGCCCCCCCCACACCTTC.

The genes are TRBV15 and TRBJ1-2; 8 nucleotides line up with TRBD1. The germline V gene encodes CDR1 LNHNV and CDR2 YYDKDF (reference sequence). This CDR3 has 14 amino acids. J gave up 6 bases and V 4 bases, and 7 bases lay outside the gene matches. CDR3 sequence reads: CATSTRKTGDGYTF. For the CDR3, the DNA is TGTGCCACCAGCACCCGAAAGACAGGGGATGGCTACACCTTC. Supplemented by reference TRBV15 and TRBJ1-2, the full variable domain reads DAMVIQNPRYQVTQFGKPVTLSCSQTLNHNVMYWYQQKSSQAPKLLFHYYDKDFNNEADTPDNFQSRRPNTSFCFLDIRSPGLGDTAMYLCATSTRKTGDGYTFGSGTRLTVV.

This chain uses TRBV19 with TRBJ2-2; D gene uncertain. Germline V CDR1 and CDR2: LNHDA, SQIVND (reference sequence). The CDR3 covers 14 residues. Trimming left V 9 bases short and J 2 bases short, with 13 bases between. This CDR3 reads CASDTQHNTGELFF. The CDR3 DNA reads as TGTGCCAGCGATACACAGCATAACACCGGGGAGCTGTTTTTT.

The rearrangement links TRBV5-1 to TRBJ2-2; either TRBD1 or TRBD2 may supply D (5 bases each). CDR3 length: 16 residues. Germline V gives CDR1 SGHRS, CDR2 YFSETQ. Deletions cut 1 base from V and 2 bases from J, with 12 bases between. The CDR3 DNA reads TGCGCCAGCAGCTTGAGGGACCTCTTAAACACCGGGGAGCTGTTTTTT. It specifies CASSLRDLLNTGELFF. Using reference TRBV5-1 and TRBJ2-2 for the parts outside the CDR3, the full variable domain is KAGVTQTPRYLIKTRGQQVTLSCSPISGHRSVSWYQQTPGQGLQFLFEYFSETQRNKGNFPGRFSGRQFSNSRSEMNVSTLELGDSALYLCASSLRDLLNTGELFFGEGSRLTVL.

The rearrangement joins TRBV28 to TRBJ1-1; the D gene is possibly TRBD1 (6 bases). Germline CDR1 MDHEN, CDR2 SYDVKM. The CDR3 runs to 16 residues. The germline V and J ends were trimmed by 3 bases and 5 bases, with 19 bases remaining between them. The CDR3 coding sequence is TGTGCCAGCAGTTTGAACCACAGGGAGGGTCGAACTGAAGCTTTCTTT. Amino acid sequence: CASSLNHREGRTEAFF.

The chain employs TRBV7-9 and TRBJ2-5, with 11 bases identical to TRBD2. Trimming at V came to 0 bases and at J to 7 bases, leaving 1 base not matched to a gene. The CDR3 extends over 14 amino acids. Germline V gene data show CDR1 as SEHNR and CDR2 as FQNEAQ (reference sequence). The CDR3 DNA sequence: TGTGCCAGCAGCTTAGCCCTAGCGGGGGGGACCCAGTACTTC. It is translated as CASSLALAGGTQYF.

This clone was detected only a few times. V usage is TRBV6-4 and J usage is TRBJ1-4; D is perhaps TRBD1 (6 bases). V dropped 1 base and J dropped 4 bases, with 10 bases sitting between them. The V gene's germline CDR1 is MRHNA and CDR2 SNTAGT. The length of the CDR3 is 15 residues. DNA for the CDR3: TGTGCCAGCAGTGACTGGGGGACAAATAATGAAAAACTGTTTTTT. Translated, it gives CASSDWGTNNEKLFF.

The V call is TRBV7-2, the J call TRBJ2-5, with 10 bases that match TRBD1. The CDR3 runs 15 residues. V lost 1 base and J lost 5; bases outside the gene matches: 4. The germline V gene encodes CDR1 SGHTA and CDR2 FQGNSA. The CDR3 reads CASSLGPGQGETQYF. In DNA form, the CDR3 reads TGTGCCAGCAGCTTAGGGCCGGGACAGGGGGAGACCCAGTACTTC. Drawing the rest from reference TRBV7-2 and TRBJ2-5, the complete variable domain is GAGVSQSPSNKVTEKGKDVELRCDPISGHTALYWYRQSLGQGLEFLIYFQGNSAPDKSGLPSDRFSAERTGGSVSTLTIQRTQQEDSAVYLCASSLGPGQGETQYFGPGTRLLVL.

The chain carries TRBV3-1 (or the pseudogene TRBV3-2) and TRBJ2-7; D remains ambiguous. This CDR3 is built from 12 residues. Trimming left V 6 bases short and J 1 base short, with 7 bases between. Germline CDR1 reads LGHDT; CDR2 reads YNNKEL (reference sequence). The CDR3 region is CASRSPSYEQYF. CDR3 DNA: TGTGCCAGCAGAAGCCCTTCCTACGAGCAGTACTTC.

This clone was recorded once. CDR3 in amino acids: CASSVTGDYGYTF. CDR3 in DNA: TGTGCCAGCAGTGTAACAGGGGACTATGGCTACACCTTC. The gene calls are TRBV12-3 or TRBV12-4 and TRBJ1-2; TRBD1 matches at 7 bases. After removal of 5 bases from V and 3 bases from J, the junction contained 3 bases not matched to a gene. CDR3 length: 13 residues.

The V gene is TRBV5-1, the J gene TRBJ2-2, with 10 bases that match TRBD2. Per germline, CDR1 SGHRS and CDR2 YFSETQ. V gave up 0 bases and J gave up 6 bases; unmatched junction bases: 2. This CDR3 comprises 15 residues. The CDR3 nucleotides are TGCGCCAGCAGCTTGGCCACTAGCGGGGCCGGGGAGCTGTTTTTT. Translated, it gives CASSLATSGAGELFF.

This clone was recorded once. V gene TRBV11-2 combines with J gene TRBJ1-3; D not resolved. Germline loops: CDR1 SGHAT, CDR2 FQNNGV. The CDR3 runs 16 residues. V lost 5 bases to trimming and J lost 3 bases, with 17 bases between them. The CDR3 sequence is CASSPPGSFFGNTIYF. The CDR3 DNA reads TGTGCCAGCAGCCCTCCGGGATCCTTTTTTGGAAACACCATATATTTT.

This clone showed up just once. V and J are TRBV5-1 and TRBJ2-7, with D perhaps matching TRBD1 (6 bases). CDR1 is SGHRS and CDR2 is YFSETQ in the germline V gene. V lost 0 bases, J lost 0 bases, and 10 bases lay in between. The CDR3 contains 15 residues. CDR3 protein: CASSLGGQRSYEQYF. For the CDR3, the DNA is TGCGCCAGCAGCTTGGGCGGACAGCGCTCCTACGAGCAGTACTTC.

The chain uses TRBV11-2 and TRBJ2-5; 7 bases match TRBD2. V lost 5 bases, J lost 7 bases, and 16 bases stayed unmatched. The CDR3 spans 16 residues. Germline V gene sequence: CDR1 SGHAT, CDR2 FQNNGV. CDR3 loop: CASSRTRTRGPGTQYF. In DNA form, the CDR3 reads TGTGCCAGCAGCCGCACCCGGACTAGGGGACCGGGGACCCAGTACTTC. Drawing the rest from reference TRBV11-2 and TRBJ2-5, the complete variable domain is EAGVAQSPRYKIIEKRQSVAFWCNPISGHATLYWYQQILGQGPKLLIQFQNNGVVDDSQLPKDRFSAERLKGVDSTLKIQPAKLEDSAVYLCASSRTRTRGPGTQYFGPGTRLLVL.

This chain uses TRBV2 with TRBJ2-4; 13 positions match TRBD2. The germline gives CDR1 SNHLY, CDR2 FYNNEI. The CDR3 totals 14 residues. V was pared by 6 bases and J by 4 bases, with 0 bases of the junction left unmatched. The CDR3, as DNA: TGTGCCAGCAGGGGACTAGCGGGAAAAAACATTCAGTACTTC. Residues: CASRGLAGKNIQYF.